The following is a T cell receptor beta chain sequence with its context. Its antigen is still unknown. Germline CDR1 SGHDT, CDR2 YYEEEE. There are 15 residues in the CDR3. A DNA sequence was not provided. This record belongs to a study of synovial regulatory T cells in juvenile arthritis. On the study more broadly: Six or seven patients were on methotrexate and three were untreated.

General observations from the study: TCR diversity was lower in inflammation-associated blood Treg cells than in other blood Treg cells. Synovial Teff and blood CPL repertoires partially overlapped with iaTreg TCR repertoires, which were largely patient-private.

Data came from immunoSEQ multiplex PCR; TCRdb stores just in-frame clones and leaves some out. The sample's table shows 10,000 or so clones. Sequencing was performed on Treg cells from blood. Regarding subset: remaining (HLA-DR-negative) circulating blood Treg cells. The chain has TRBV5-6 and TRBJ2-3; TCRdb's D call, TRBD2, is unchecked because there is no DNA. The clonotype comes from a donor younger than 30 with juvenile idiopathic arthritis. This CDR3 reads CASRLAGGSTDTQYF.